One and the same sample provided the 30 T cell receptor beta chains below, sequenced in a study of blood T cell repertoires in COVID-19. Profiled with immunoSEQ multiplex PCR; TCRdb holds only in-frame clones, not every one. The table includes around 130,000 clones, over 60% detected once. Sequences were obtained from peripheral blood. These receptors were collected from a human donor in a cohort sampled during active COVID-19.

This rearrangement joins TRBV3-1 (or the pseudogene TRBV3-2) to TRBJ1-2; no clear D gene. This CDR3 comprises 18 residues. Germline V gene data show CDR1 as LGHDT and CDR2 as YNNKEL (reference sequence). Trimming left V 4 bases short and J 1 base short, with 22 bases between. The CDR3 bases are TGTGCCAGCAGCCCCCGTCTGCCTGAGACTTCTCTTAACTATGGCTACACCTTC. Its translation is CASSPRLPETSLNYGYTF.

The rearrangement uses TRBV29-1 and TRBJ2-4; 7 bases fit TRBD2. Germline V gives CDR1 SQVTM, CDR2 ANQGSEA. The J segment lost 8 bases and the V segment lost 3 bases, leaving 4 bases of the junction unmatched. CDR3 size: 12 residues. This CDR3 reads CSVDGGGDIQYF. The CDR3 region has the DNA TGCAGCGTTGATGGCGGGGGTGACATTCAGTACTTC.

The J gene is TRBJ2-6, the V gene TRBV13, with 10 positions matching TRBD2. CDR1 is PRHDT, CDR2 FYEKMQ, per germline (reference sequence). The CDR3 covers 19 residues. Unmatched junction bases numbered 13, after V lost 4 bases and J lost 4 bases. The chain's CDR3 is CASSSLMELAGTGANVLTF. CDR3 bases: TGTGCCAGCAGCTCACTTATGGAACTAGCGGGAACCGGGGCCAACGTCCTGACTTTC.

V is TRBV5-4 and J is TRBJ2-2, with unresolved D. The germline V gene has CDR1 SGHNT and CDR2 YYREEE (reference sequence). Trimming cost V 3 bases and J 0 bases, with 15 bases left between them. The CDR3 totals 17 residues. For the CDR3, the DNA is TGTGCCAGCAGCTCTTTACTTATTGGGCCGAACACCGGGGAGCTGTTTTTT. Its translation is CASSSLLIGPNTGELFF.

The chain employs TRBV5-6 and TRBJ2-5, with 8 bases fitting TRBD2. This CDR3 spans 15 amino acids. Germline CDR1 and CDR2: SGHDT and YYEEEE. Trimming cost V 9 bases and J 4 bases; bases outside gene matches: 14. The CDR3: CATTRGGAGGETQYF. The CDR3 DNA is TGTGCCACCACCCGGGGGGGCGCGGGGGGAGAGACCCAGTACTTC.

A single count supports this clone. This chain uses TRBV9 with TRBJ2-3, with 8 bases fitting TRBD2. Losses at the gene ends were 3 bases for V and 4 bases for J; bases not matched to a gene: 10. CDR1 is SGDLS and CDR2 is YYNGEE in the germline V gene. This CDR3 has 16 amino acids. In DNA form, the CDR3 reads TGTGCCAGCAGCGGTGTAGCGGGACGGGGGCCAGATACGCAGTATTTT. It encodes CASSGVAGRGPDTQYF. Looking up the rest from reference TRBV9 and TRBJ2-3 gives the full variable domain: DSGVTQTPKHLITATGQRVTLRCSPRSGDLSVYWYQQSLDQGLQFLIQYYNGEERAKGNILERFSAQQFPDLHSELNLSSLELGDSALYFCASSGVAGRGPDTQYFGPGTRLTVL.

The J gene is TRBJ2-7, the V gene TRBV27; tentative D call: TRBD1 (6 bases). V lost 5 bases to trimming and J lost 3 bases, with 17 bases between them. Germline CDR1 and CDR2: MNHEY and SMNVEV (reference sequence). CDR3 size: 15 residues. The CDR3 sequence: CASSPTGTFGYEQYF. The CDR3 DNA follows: TGTGCCAGCAGTCCCACAGGGACCTTCGGCTACGAGCAGTACTTC.

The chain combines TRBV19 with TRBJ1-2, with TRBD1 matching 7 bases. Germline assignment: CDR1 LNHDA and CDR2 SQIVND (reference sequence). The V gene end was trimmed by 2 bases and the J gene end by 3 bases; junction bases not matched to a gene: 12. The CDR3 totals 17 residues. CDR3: CASSITGGDSDHYGYTF. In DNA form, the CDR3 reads TGTGCCAGTAGTATAACGGGTGGGGACAGTGATCACTATGGCTACACCTTC.

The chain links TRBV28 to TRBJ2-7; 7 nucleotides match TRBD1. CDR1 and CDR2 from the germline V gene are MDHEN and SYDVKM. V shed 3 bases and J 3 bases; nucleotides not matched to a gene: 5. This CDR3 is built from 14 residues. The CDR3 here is CASSFQGVLYEQYF. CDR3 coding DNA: TGTGCCAGCAGTTTCCAGGGGGTTCTCTACGAGCAGTACTTC.

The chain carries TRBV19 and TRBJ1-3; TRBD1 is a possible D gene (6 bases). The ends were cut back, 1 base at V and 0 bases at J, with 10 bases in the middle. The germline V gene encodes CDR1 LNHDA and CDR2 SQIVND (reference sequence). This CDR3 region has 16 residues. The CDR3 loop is CASSIATGFSGNTIYF. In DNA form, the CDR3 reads TGTGCCAGTAGTATAGCGACAGGTTTCTCTGGAAACACCATATATTTT.

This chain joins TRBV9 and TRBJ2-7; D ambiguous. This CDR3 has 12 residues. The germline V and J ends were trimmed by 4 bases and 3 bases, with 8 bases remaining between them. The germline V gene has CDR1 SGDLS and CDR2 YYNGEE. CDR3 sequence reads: CASSPSGYEQYF. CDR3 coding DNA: TGTGCCAGCAGCCCCTCGGGCTACGAGCAGTACTTC.

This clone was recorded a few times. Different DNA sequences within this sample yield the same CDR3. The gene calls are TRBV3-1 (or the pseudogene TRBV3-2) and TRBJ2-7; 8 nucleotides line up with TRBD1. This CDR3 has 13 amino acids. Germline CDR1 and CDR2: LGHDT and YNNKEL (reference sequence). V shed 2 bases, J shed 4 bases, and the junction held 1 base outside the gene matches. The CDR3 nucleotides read TGTGCCAGCAGCCAAACAGGGGGATACGAGCAGTACTTC. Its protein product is CASSQTGGYEQYF.

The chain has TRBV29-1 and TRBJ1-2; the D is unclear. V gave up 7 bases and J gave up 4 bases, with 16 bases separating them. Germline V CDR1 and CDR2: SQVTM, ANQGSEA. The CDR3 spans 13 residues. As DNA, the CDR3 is TGCAGCGCCGTCGGGTTACTAAGCTATGGCTACACCTTC. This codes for CSAVGLLSYGYTF.

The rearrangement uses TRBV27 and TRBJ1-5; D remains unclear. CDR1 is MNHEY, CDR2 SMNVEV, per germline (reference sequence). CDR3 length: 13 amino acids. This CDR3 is CATSGRGDQPQHF. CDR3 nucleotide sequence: TGTGCTACCTCGGGCCGGGGAGATCAGCCCCAGCATTTT.

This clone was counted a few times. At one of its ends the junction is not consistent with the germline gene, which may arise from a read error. CDR3 sequence: CASSPSHEQYF. Written as DNA, the CDR3 is TGTGCCAGCAGCCCCTCCCACGAGCAGTACTTC. The rearrangement uses TRBV12-3 or TRBV12-4 and TRBJ2-7; D unresolved. The CDR3 has 11 amino acids.

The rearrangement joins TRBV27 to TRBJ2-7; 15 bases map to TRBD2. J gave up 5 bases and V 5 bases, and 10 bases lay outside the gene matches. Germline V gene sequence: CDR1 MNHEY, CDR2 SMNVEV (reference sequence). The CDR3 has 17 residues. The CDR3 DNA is TGTGCCAGCAGTCCAACCCTTGGACTAGCGGGAGGGAACGAGCAGTACTTC. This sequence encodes CASSPTLGLAGGNEQYF.

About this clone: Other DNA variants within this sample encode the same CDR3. CDR3: CASSYRGSGANVLTF. Written as DNA, the CDR3 is TGTGCCAGCAGTTACAGGGGGTCTGGGGCCAACGTCCTGACTTTC. The rearrangement links TRBV6-5 to TRBJ2-6; TRBD1 is a possible D gene (6 bases). The V gene lost 2 bases and the J gene lost 1 base, with 6 bases spanning the gap. Germline CDR1 is MNHEY and CDR2 is SVGAGI. The CDR3 runs 15 residues.

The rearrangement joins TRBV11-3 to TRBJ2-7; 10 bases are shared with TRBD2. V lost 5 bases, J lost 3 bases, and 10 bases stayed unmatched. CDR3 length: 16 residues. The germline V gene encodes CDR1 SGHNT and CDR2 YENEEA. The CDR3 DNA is TGTGCCAGCAGCGACCTAGCGGGAGACCCCCTCTACGAGCAGTACTTC. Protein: CASSDLAGDPLYEQYF. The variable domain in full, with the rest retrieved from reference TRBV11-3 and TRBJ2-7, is EAGVVQSPRYKIIEKKQPVAFWCNPISGHNTLYWYLQNLGQGPELLIRYENEEAVDDSQLPKDRFSAERLKGVDSTLKIQPAELGDSAVYLCASSDLAGDPLYEQYFGPGTRLTVT.

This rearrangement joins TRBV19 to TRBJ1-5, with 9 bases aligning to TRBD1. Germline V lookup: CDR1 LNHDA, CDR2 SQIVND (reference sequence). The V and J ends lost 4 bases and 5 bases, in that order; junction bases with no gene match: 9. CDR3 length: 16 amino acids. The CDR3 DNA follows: TGTGCCAGTAGTAGGCGCGGGACAGGGAACGATCAGCCCCAGCATTTT. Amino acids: CASSRRGTGNDQPQHF.

The CDR3 nucleotides read TGTGCCAGCAGCTTGGGGGCCGGCGGGTCCTACGAGCAGTACTTC. Protein: CASSLGAGGSYEQYF. V usage is TRBV5-4 and J usage is TRBJ2-7, with D perhaps TRBD2 (5 bases). Germline loops: CDR1 SGHNT, CDR2 YYREEE (reference sequence). The CDR3 totals 15 residues. V was trimmed by 0 bases and J by 1 base, leaving 11 bases between them.

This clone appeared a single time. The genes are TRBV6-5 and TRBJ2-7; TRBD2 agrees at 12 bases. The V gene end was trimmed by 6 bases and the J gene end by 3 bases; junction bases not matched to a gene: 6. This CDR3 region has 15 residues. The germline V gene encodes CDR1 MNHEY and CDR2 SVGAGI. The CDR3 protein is CASRSKTSGSYEQYF. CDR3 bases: TGTGCCAGCAGGAGTAAGACTAGCGGGAGCTACGAGCAGTACTTC.

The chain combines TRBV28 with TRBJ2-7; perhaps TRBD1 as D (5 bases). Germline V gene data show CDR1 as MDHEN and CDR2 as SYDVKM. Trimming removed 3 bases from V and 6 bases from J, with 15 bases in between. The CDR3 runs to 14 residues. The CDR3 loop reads CASSLAPGYPEQYF. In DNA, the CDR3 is TGTGCCAGCAGTTTGGCCCCAGGGTATCCCGAGCAGTACTTC. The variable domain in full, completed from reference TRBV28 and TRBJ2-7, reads DVKVTQSSRYLVKRTGEKVFLECVQDMDHENMFWYRQDPGLGLRLIYFSYDVKMKEKGDIPEGYSVSREKKERFSLILESASTNQTSMYLCASSLAPGYPEQYFGPGTRLTVT.

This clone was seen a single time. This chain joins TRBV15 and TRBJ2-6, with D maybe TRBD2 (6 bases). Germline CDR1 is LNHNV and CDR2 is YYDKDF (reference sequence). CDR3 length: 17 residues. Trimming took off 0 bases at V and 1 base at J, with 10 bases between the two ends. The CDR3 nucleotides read TGTGCCACCAGCAGAGATTTCGGAGGGTCTGGGGCCAACGTCCTGACTTTC. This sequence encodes CATSRDFGGSGANVLTF.

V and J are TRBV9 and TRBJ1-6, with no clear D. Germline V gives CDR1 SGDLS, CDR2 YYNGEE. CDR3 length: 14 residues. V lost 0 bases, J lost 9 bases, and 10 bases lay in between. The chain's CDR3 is CASSVGPGVSPLHF. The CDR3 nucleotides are TGTGCCAGCAGCGTAGGACCGGGTGTTTCACCCCTCCACTTT.

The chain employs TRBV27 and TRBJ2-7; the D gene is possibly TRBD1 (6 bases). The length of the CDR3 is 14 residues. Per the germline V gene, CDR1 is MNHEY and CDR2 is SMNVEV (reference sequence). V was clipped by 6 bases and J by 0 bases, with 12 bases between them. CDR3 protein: CASRYREPSYEQYF. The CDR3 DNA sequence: TGTGCCAGCAGGTACAGGGAACCCTCCTACGAGCAGTACTTC.

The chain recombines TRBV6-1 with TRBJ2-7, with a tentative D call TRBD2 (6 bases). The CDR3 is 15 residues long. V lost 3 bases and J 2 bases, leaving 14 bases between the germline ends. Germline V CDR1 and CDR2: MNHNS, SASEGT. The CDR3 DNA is TGTGCCAGCAGTGACCCCTCGCCGGGGGCCTACGAGCAGTACTTC. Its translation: CASSDPSPGAYEQYF.

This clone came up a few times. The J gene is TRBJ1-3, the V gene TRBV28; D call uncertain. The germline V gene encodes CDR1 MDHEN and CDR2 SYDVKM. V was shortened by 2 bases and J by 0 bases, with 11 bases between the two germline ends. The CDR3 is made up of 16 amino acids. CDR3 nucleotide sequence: TGTGCCAGCAGTTTAGAGGAAAAAAACTCTGGAAACACCATATATTTT. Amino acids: CASSLEEKNSGNTIYF.

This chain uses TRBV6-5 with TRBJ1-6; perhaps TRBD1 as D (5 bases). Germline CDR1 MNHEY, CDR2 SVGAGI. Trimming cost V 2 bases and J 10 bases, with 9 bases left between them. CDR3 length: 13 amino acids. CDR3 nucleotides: TGTGCCAGCAGTTACAGTAGGGGATCACCCCTCCACTTT. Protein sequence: CASSYSRGSPLHF.

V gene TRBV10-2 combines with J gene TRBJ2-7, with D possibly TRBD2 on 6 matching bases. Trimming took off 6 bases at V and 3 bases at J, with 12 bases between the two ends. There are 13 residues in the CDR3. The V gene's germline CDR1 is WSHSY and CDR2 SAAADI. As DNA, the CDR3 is TGCGCCAGCAGGGAATATAGCGGCTACGAGCAGTACTTC. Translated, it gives CASREYSGYEQYF.

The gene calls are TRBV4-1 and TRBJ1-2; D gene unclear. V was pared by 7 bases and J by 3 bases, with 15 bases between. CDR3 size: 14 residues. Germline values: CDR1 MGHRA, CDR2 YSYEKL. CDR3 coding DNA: TGCGCCAGCACCACACGGGAGCTATACTATGGCTACACCTTC. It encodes CASTTRELYYGYTF.